Sequencing of this TCR beta chain was carried out in a study of graft-versus-host responses after intestinal transplantation. Study in general: Isolated intestinal, liver-intestinal, or multivisceral transplants were what recipients had. All recipients were given anti-thymocyte globulin induction, and tacrolimus and steroids were then administered for 2 to 3 years.

Sequencing was performed with immunoSEQ multiplex PCR; in TCRdb, only in-frame clones are kept and a portion is missing. The data contain about 100,000 clones, more than 75% of them seen just once; the ten biggest clones take up 0.95%. Study observations and caveats: Patients with graft-donor T cell macrochimerism had high graft-versus-host to host-versus-graft clonal ratios in allografts. GvH clones turned up in recipient marrow; some had shown up first in ileum or blood.

The CDR3 contains 13 residues. The V and J ends lost 3 bases and 3 bases respectively, with 8 bases between them. CDR1 and CDR2 (germline): SGHTA, FQGNSA. On this clone itself: What it binds is not known.

This TCR came from a human donor who was the organ donor for an intestinal transplant. The starting material was unstimulated CD4+ T cells sorted from spleen or lymph node cells, obtained before transplant. The gene calls are TRBV7-2 and TRBJ1-2; D may be TRBD1 (6 bases). CDR3 sequence (DNA): TGTGCCAGCAGCTTTGGACAGCACTATGGCTACACCTTC. It encodes CASSFGQHYGYTF.